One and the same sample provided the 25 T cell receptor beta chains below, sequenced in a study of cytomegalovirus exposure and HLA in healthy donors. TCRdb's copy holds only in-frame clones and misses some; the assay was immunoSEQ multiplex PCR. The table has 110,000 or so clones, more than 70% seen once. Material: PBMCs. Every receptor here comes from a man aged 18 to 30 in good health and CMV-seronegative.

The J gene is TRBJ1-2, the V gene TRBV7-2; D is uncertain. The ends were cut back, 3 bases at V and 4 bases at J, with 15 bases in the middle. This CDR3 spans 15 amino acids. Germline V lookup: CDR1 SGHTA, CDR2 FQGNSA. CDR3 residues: CASSFTQNRIYGYTF. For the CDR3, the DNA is TGTGCCAGCAGCTTTACACAGAACCGCATCTATGGCTACACCTTC. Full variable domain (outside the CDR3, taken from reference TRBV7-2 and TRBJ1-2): GAGVSQSPSNKVTEKGKDVELRCDPISGHTALYWYRQSLGQGLEFLIYFQGNSAPDKSGLPSDRFSAERTGGSVSTLTIQRTQQEDSAVYLCASSFTQNRIYGYTFGSGTRLTVV.

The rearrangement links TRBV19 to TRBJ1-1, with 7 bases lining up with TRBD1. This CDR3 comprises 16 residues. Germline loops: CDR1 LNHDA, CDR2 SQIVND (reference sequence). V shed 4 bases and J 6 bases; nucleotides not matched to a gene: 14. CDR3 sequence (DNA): TGTGCCAGTAGTAATCCCGGGACACACAGGGGAGCTGAAGCTTTCTTT. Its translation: CASSNPGTHRGAEAFF.

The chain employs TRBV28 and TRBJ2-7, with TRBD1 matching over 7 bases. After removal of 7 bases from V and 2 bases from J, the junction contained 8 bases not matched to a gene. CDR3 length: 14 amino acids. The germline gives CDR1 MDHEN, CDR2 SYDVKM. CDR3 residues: CASKPTGTTYEQYF. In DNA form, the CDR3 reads TGTGCCAGCAAACCGACAGGGACCACCTACGAGCAGTACTTC.

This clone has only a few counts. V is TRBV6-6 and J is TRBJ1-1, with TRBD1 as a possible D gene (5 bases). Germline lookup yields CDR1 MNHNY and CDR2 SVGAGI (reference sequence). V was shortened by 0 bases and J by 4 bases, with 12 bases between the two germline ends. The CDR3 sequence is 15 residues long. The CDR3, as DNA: TGTGCCAGCAGTTACTCGACAACAGGACCCACTGAAGCTTTCTTT. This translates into CASSYSTTGPTEAFF.

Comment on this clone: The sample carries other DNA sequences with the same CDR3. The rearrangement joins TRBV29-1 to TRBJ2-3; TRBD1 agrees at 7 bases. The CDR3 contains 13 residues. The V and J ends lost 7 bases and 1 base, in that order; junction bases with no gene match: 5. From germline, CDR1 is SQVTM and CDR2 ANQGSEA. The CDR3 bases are TGCAGCGCCAGACAGGGAGGCACAGATACGCAGTATTTT. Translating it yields CSARQGGTDTQYF.

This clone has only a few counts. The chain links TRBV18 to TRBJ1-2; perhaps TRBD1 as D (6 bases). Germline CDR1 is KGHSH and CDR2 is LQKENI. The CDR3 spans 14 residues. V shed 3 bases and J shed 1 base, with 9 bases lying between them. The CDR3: CASSPQDSNYGYTF. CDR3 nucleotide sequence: TGTGCCAGCTCACCTCAGGACAGTAACTATGGCTACACCTTC.

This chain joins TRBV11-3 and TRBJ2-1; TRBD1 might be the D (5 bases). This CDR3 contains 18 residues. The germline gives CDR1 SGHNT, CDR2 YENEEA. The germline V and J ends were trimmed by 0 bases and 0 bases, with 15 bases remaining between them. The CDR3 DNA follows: TGTGCCAGCAGCTTAGAGGATATAGGCAGGGTCTCCTACAATGAGCAGTTCTTC. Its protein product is CASSLEDIGRVSYNEQFF.

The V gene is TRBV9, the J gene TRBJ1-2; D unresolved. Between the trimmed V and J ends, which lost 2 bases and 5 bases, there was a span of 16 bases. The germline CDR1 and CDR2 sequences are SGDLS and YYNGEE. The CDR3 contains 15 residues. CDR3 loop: CASSVLEPSRYGYTF. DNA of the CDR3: TGTGCCAGCAGCGTCTTAGAGCCCTCGAGATATGGCTACACCTTC.

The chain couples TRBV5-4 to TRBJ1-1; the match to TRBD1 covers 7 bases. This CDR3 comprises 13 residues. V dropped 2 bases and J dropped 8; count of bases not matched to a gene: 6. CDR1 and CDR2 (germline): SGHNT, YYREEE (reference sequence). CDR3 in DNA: TGTGCCAGCAGCTTAGGCGGGACAGACGAAGCTTTCTTT. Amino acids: CASSLGGTDEAFF.

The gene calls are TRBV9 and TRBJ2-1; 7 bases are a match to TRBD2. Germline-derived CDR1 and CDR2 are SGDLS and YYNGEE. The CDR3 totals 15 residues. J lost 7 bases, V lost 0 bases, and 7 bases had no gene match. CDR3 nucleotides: TGTGCCAGCAGCGTAGATGGACTAGGTTGGAATGAGCAGTTCTTC. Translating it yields CASSVDGLGWNEQFF.

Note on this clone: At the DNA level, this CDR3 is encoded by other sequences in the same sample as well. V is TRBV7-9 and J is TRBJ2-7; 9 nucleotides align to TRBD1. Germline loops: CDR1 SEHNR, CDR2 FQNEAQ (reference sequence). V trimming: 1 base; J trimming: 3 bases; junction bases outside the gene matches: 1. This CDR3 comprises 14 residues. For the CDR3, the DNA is TGTGCCAGCAGCTTAGTGGGACAGGGCTACGAGCAGTACTTC. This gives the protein CASSLVGQGYEQYF. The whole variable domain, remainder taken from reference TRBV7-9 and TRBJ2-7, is DTGVSQNPRHKITKRGQNVTFRCDPISEHNRLYWYRQTLGQGPEFLTYFQNEAQLEKSRLLSDRFSAERPKGSFSTLEIQRTEQGDSAMYLCASSLVGQGYEQYFGPGTRLTVT.

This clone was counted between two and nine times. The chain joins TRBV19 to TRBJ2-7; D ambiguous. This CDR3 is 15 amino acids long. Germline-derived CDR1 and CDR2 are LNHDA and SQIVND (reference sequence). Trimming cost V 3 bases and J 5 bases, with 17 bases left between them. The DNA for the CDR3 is TGTGCCAGTAGTATGGCGGCCAGAGCCGGCGACGAGCAGTACTTC. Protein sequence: CASSMAARAGDEQYF.

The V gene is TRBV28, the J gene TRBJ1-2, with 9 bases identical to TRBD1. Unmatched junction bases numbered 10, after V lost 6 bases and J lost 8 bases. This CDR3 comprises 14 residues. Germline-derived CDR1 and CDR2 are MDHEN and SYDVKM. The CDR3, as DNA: TGTGCCAGCAGACCCGGGACAGGGCTTCGGGGCTACACCTTC. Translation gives CASRPGTGLRGYTF.

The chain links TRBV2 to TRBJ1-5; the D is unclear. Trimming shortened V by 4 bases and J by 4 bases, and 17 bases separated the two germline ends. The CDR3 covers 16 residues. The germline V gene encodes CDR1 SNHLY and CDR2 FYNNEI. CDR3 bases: TGTGCCAGCAGTGCCCTATTAAGGAGGGATAATCAGCCCCAGCATTTT. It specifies CASSALLRRDNQPQHF.

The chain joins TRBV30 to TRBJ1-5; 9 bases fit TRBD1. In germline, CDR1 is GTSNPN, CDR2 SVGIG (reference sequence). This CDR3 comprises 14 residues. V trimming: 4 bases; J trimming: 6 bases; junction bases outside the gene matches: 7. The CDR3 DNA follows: TGTGCCTGGACGGGACAGGGTCTCGGTCAGCCCCAGCATTTT. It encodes CAWTGQGLGQPQHF.

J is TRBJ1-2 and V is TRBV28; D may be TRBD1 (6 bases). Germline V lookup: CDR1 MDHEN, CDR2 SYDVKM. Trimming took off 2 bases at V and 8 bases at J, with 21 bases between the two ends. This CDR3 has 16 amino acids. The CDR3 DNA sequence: TGTGCCAGCAGTTTAGGGACATCCGGTTCCCTGAGGGGCTACACCTTC. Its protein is CASSLGTSGSLRGYTF.

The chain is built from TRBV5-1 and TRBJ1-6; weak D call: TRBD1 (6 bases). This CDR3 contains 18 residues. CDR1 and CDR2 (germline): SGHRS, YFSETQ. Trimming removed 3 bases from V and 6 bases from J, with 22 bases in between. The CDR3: CASSSQPAGTSINSPLHF. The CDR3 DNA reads TGCGCCAGCAGCTCCCAACCGGCCGGGACATCTATTAATTCACCCCTCCACTTT.

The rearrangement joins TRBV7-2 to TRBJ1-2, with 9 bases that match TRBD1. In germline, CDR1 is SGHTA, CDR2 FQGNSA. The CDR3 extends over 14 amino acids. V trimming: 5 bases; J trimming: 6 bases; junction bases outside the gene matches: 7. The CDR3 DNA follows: TGTGCCAGCAGCCGGTTACAGGGGGCGAATGGCTACACCTTC. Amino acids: CASSRLQGANGYTF.

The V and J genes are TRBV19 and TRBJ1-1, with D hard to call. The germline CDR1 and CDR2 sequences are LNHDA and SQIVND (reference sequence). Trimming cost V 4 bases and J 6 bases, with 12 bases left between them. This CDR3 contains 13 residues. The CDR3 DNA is TGTGCCAGTAGTACCGGAGCCCGTTCTGAAGCTTTCTTT. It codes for CASSTGARSEAFF.

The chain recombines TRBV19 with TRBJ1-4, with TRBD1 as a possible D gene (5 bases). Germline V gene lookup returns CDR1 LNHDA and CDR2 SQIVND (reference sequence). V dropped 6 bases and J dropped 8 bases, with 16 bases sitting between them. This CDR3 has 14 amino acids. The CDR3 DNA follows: TGTGCCAGTAGGACGGGGGGTCTGAGGGAAAAACTGTTTTTT. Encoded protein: CASRTGGLREKLFF. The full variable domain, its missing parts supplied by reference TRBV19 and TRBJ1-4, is DGGITQSPKYLFRKEGQNVTLSCEQNLNHDAMYWYRQDPGQGLRLIYYSQIVNDFQKGDIAEGYSVSREKKESFPLTVTSAQKNPTAFYLCASRTGGLREKLFFGSGTQLSVL.

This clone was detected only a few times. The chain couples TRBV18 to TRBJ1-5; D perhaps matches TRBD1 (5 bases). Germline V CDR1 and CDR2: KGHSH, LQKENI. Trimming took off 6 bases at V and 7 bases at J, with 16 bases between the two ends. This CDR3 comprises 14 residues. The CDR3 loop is CASSPTALGQPQHF. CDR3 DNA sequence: TGTGCCAGCTCCCCGACAGCGTTGGGGCAGCCCCAGCATTTT.

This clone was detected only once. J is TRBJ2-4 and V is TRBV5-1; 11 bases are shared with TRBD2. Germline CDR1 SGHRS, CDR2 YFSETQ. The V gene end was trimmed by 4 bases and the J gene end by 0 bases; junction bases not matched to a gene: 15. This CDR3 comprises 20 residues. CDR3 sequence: CASSPPLLAGEVIAKNIQYF. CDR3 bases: TGCGCCAGCAGCCCCCCCCTACTAGCGGGAGAGGTCATAGCCAAAAACATTCAGTACTTC.

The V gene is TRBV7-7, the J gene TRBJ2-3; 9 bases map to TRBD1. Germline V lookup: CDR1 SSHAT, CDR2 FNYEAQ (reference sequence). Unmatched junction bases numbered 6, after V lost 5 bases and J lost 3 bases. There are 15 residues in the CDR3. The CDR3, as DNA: TGTGCCAGCAGCCCTACAGGGGGCGCGACAGATACGCAGTATTTT. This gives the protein CASSPTGGATDTQYF.

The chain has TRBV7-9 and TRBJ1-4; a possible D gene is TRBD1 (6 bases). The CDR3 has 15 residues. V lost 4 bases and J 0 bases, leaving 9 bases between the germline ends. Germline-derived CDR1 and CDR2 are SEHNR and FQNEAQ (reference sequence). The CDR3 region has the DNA TGTGCCAGCAGCTCGGACAGCGCAACTAATGAAAAACTGTTTTTT. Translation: CASSSDSATNEKLFF.

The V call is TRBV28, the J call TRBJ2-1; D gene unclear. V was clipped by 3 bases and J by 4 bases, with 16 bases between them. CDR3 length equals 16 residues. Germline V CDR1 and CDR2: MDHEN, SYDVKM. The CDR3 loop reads CASSLSAASWYNEQFF. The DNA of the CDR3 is TGTGCCAGCAGTTTGAGCGCGGCAAGCTGGTACAATGAGCAGTTCTTC.